This T cell receptor (beta chain) was captured by sequencing in a study of shared clonotypes between healthy human individuals. Clones were sequenced by immunoSEQ multiplex PCR, and TCRdb holds only the in-frame ones, with some missing. The table shows some 2,400,000 clones, with nearly 97% occurring only once. The CDR3 contains 15 residues. CDR1 and CDR2 from the germline V gene are SGHTA and FQGNSA. V was pared by 0 bases and J by 7 bases, with 3 bases of the junction left unmatched. The receptor was isolated from a man in his late teens or twenties in good health. The chain links TRBV7-2 to TRBJ2-1, with 10 positions matching TRBD2. Sequencing was performed on naive CD4+ T cells sorted from blood. Subset specified: CD45RA+ positively selected. The CDR3 sequence: CASSLAASGRNEQFF. The CDR3 DNA reads TGTGCCAGCAGCTTAGCGGCTAGCGGGAGAAATGAGCAGTTCTTC.